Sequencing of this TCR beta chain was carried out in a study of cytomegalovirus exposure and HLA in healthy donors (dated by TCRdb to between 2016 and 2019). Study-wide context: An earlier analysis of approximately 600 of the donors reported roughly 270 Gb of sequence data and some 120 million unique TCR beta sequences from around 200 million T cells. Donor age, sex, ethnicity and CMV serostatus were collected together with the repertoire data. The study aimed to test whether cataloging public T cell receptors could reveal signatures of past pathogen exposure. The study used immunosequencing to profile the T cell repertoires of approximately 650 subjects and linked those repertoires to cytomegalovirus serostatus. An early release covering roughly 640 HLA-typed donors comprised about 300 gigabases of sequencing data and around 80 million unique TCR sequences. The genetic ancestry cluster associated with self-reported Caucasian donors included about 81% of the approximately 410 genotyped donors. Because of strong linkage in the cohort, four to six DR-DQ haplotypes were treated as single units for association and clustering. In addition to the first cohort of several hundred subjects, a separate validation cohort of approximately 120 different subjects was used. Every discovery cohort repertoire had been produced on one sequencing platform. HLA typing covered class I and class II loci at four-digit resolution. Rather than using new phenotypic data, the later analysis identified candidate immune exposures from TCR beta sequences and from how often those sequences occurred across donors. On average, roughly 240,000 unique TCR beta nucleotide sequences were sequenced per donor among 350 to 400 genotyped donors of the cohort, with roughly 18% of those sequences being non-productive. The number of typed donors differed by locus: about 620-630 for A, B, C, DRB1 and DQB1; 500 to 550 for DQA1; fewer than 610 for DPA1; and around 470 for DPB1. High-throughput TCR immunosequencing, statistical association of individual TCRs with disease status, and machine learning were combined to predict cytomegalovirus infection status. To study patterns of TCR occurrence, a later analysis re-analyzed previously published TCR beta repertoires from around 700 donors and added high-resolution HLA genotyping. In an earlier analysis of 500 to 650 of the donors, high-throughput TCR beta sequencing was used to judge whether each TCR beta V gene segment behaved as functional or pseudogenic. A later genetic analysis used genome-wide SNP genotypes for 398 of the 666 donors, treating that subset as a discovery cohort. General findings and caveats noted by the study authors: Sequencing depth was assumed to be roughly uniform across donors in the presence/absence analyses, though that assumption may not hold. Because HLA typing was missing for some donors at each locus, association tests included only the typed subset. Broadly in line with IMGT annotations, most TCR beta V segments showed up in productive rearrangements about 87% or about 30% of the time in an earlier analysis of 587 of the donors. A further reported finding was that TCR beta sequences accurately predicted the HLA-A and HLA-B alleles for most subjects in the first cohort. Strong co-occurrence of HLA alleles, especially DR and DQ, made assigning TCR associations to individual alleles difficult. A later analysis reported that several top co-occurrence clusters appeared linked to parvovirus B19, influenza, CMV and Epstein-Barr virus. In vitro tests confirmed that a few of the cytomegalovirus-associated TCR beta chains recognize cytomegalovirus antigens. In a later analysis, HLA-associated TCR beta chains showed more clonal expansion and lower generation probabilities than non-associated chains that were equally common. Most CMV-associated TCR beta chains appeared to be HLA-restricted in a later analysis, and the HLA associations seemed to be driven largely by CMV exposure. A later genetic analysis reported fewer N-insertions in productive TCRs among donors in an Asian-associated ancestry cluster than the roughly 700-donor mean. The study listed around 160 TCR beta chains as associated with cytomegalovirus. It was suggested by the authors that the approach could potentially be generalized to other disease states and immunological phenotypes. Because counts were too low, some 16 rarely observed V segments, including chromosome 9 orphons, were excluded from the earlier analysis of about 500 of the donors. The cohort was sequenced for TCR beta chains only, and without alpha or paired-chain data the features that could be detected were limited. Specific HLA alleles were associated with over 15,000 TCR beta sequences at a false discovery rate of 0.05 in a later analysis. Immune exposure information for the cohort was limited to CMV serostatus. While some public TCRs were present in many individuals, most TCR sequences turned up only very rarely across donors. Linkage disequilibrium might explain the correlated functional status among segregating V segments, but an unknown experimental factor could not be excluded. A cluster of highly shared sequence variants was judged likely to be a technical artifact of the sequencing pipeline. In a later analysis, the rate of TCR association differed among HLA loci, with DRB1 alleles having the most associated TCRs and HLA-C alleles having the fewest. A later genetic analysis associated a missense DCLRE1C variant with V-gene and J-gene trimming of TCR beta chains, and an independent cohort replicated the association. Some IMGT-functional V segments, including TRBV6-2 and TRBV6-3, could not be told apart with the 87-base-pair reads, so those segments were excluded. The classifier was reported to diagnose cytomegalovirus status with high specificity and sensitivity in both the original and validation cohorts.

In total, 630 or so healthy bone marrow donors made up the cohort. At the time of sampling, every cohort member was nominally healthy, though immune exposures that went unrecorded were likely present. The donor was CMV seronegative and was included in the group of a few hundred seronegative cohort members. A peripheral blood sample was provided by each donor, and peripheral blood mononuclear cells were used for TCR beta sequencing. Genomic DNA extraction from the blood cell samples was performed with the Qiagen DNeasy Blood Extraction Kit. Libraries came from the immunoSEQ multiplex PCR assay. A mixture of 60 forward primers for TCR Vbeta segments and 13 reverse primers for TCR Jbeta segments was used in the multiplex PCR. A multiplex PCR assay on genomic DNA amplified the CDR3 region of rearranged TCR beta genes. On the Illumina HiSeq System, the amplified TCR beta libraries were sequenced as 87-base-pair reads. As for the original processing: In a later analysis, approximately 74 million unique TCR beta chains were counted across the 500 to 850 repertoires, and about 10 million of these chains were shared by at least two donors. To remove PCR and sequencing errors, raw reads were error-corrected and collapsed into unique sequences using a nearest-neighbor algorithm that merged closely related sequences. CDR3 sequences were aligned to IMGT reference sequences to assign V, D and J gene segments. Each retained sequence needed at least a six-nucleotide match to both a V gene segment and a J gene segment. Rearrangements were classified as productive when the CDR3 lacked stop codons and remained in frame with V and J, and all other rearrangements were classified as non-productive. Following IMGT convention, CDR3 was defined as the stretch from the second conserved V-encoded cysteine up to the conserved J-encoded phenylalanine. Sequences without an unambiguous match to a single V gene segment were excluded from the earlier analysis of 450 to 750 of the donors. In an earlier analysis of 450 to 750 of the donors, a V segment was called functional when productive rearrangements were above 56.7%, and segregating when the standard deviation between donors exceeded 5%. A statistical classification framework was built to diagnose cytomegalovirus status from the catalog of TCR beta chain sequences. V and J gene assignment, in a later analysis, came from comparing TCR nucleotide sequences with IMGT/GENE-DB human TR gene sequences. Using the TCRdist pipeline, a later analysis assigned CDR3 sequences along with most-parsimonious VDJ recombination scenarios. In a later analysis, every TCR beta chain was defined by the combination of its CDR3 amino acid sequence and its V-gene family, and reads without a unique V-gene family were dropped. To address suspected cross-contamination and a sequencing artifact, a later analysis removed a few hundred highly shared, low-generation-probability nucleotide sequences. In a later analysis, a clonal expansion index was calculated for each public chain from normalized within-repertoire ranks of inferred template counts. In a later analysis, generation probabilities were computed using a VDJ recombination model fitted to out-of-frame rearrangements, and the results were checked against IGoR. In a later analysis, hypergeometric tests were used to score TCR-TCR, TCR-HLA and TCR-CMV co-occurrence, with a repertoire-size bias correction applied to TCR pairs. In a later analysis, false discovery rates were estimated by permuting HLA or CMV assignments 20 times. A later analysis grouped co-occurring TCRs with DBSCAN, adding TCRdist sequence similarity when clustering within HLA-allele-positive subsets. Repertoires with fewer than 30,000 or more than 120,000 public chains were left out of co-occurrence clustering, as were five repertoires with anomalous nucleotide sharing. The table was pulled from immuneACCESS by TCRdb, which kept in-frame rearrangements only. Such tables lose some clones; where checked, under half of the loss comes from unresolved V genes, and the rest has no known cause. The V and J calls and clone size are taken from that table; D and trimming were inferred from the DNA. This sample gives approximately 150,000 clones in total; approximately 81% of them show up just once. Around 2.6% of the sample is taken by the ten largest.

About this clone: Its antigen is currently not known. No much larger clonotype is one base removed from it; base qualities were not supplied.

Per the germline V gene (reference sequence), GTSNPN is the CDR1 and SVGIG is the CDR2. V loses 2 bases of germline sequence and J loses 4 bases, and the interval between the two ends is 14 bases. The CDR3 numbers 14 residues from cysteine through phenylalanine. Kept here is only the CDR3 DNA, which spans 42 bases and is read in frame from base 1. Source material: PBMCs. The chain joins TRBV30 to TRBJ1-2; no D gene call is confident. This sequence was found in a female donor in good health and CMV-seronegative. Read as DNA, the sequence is TGTGCCTGGAGTTTCCTGGACCGGGGCTATGGCTACACCTTC. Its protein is CAWSFLDRGYGYTF. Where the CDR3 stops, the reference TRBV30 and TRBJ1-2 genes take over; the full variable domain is SQTIHQWPATLVQPVGSPLSLECTVEGTSNPNLYWYRQAAGRGLQLLFYSVGIGQISSEVPQNLSASRPQDRQFILSSKKLLLSDSGFYLCAWSFLDRGYGYTFGSGTRLTVV.